This entry concerns a single T cell receptor beta chain. This entry belongs to a study of blood T cell repertoires in COVID-19. Overall study context: Sites in the United States, Italy and Spain provided acute and convalescent COVID-19 samples. Nucleic acid was either cDNA or gDNA, and it came from T cells, B-cell-depleted T cells, or PBMCs.

As originally analysed: Nucleated cell number was recorded as an estimate derived from reference gene primer amplification. Sequencing was performed with immunoSEQ multiplex PCR; in TCRdb, only in-frame clones are kept and a portion is missing. V and J calls and clone size are those listed in that table; D and trimming were worked out from the DNA. The sample comprises 250,000 to 350,000 clones, about four fifths of which are singletons, and about 1.2% rests with the top ten. Germline values: CDR1 SNHLY, CDR2 FYNNEI. The CDR3 consists of 13 residues. V lost 8 bases and J 3 bases, leaving 13 bases between the germline ends.

The sample was peripheral blood. The sequence was obtained from a woman in her forties or fifties with acute or convalescent COVID-19. The chain employs TRBV2 and TRBJ1-1; a weak D match, TRBD1 (6 bases). CDR3 DNA sequence: TGTGCCAGCGGAAAAACAGGGTACACTGAAGCTTTCTTT. Its translation: CASGKTGYTEAFF.